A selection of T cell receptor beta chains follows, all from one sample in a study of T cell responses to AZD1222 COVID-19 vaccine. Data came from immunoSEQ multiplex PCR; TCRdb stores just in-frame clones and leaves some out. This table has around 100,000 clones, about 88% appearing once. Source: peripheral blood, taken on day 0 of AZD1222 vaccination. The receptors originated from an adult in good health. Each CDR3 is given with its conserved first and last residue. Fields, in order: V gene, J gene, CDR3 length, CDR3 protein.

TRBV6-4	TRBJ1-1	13	CASSEQVSTEAFF
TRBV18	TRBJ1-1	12	CASSPLQGEAFF
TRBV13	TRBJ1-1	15	CASSPRTGGDTEAFF
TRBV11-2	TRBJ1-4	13	CASSLRQSEKLFF
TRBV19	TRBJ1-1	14	CASSWDREGTEAFF
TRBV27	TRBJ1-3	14	CASSLGSFGNTIYF
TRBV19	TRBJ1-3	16	CASSKLSATSGNTIYF
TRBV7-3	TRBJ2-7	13	CASSSTGDHEQYF
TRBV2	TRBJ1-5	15	CASRTRTGGGQPQHF
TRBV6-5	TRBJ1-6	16	CASSLTGVYHNSPLHF
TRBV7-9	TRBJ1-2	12	CASSSSGIGYTF
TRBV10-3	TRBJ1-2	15	CAISRQGAGYYGYTF
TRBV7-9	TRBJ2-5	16	CASSFPTRTSEETQYF
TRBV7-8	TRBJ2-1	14	CASSPRTGYNEQFF
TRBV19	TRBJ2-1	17	CASSFRGALARVNEQFF
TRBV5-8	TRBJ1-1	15	CASSFWTGGNTEAFF
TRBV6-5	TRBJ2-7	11	CASSYLYEQYF
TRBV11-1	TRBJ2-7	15	CASSLAPGQYYEQYF
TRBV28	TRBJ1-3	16	CASSLPWSGSMDTIYF
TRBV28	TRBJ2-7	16	CASTLGGGGASYEQYF